These 27 T cell receptor beta chains were sequenced from one sample in a study of T cell changes during pregnancy in multiple sclerosis. Assay used: immunoSEQ multiplex PCR; TCRdb lists only in-frame clones, some missing. This sample yields about 110,000 clones, of which roughly 92% are seen a single time; 1.6% belongs to the top ten. Specimen: peripheral blood, collected after pregnancy. The receptor set was obtained from a female donor with multiple sclerosis, enrolled in a pregnancy study.

This clone was counted a single time. The V and J genes are TRBV7-3 and TRBJ2-7; 9 nucleotides align to TRBD1. This CDR3 comprises 15 residues. Trimming cost V 2 bases and J 8 bases; bases outside gene matches: 10. Germline V gives CDR1 SGHTA, CDR2 FQGTGA. CDR3 sequence (DNA): TGTGCCAGCAGCTTAGAGGGACAGGGTGTCGGGAAGCAGTACTTC. Translated: CASSLEGQGVGKQYF.

The V and J genes are TRBV9 and TRBJ2-5, with 10 nucleotides matching TRBD2. V was clipped by 8 bases and J by 3 bases; unmatched bases: 10. This CDR3 is built from 15 residues. From germline, CDR1 is SGDLS and CDR2 YYNGEE. CDR3 in DNA: TGTGCCAGTGGATCGAAGCGGGAGGGAAAAGAGACCCAGTACTTC. It is translated as CASGSKREGKETQYF.

The gene calls are TRBV19 and TRBJ1-5; 8 bases map to TRBD1. V shed 5 bases and J 4 bases; nucleotides not matched to a gene: 1. The CDR3 is 13 amino acids. CDR1 is LNHDA and CDR2 is SQIVND in the germline V gene (reference sequence). The CDR3 sequence is CASSQGANQPQHF. The CDR3 DNA reads as TGTGCCAGTAGTCAGGGGGCGAATCAGCCCCAGCATTTT.

The chain links TRBV6-1 to TRBJ1-2; maybe TRBD1 (6 bases). V lost 4 bases to trimming and J lost 8 bases, with 11 bases between them. The CDR3 consists of 12 residues. From germline, CDR1 is MNHNS and CDR2 SASEGT. The CDR3 loop is CASSGLGGGYTF. The CDR3 DNA is TGTGCCAGCAGTGGGCTAGGGGGAGGCTACACCTTC.

This sequence joins TRBV5-1 and TRBJ2-3; TRBD1 agrees at 8 bases. The CDR3 length is 14 residues. The germline V gene encodes CDR1 SGHRS and CDR2 YFSETQ. The V and J ends lost 4 bases and 5 bases, in that order; junction bases with no gene match: 6. The CDR3 DNA reads as TGCGCCAGCAGCCCTGACAGGGGTCAAGATACGCAGTATTTT. The encoded protein is CASSPDRGQDTQYF. Together with reference TRBV5-1 and TRBJ2-3, the CDR3 gives the full variable domain: KAGVTQTPRYLIKTRGQQVTLSCSPISGHRSVSWYQQTPGQGLQFLFEYFSETQRNKGNFPGRFSGRQFSNSRSEMNVSTLELGDSALYLCASSPDRGQDTQYFGPGTRLTVL.

This chain joins TRBV30 and TRBJ2-5; 8 positions match TRBD2. V shed 1 base, J shed 4 bases, and the junction held 8 bases outside the gene matches. The CDR3 spans 15 residues. The V gene's germline CDR1 is GTSNPN and CDR2 SVGIG (reference sequence). The CDR3 loop reads CAWSGFSGVGETQYF. CDR3 in DNA: TGTGCCTGGAGTGGGTTTAGCGGGGTTGGAGAGACCCAGTACTTC.

The rearrangement uses TRBV2 and TRBJ2-6; D might be TRBD1 (6 bases). The V gene lost 6 bases and the J gene lost 0 bases, with 9 bases spanning the gap. The CDR3 contains 15 residues. CDR1 is SNHLY and CDR2 is FYNNEI in the germline V gene. The CDR3 is CASRTDSSGANVLTF. The CDR3 coding sequence is TGTGCCAGCAGGACGGACAGCTCTGGGGCCAACGTCCTGACTTTC.

This chain links TRBV30 with TRBJ2-5, with 11 bases identical to TRBD1. Germline CDR1 reads GTSNPN; CDR2 reads SVGIG (reference sequence). The CDR3 spans 13 residues. Losses at the gene ends were 7 bases for V and 4 bases for J; bases not matched to a gene: 5. CDR3 in amino acids: CAYGQGASETQYF. DNA for the CDR3: TGTGCCTACGGACAGGGGGCATCAGAGACCCAGTACTTC.

V usage is TRBV5-1 and J usage is TRBJ2-1, with 8 bases lining up with TRBD1. V lost 7 bases and J lost 13; bases outside the gene matches: 13. The CDR3 runs to 13 residues. CDR1 SGHRS and CDR2 YFSETQ come from the germline V gene. This CDR3 is CASRSVGQGGQFF. CDR3 in DNA: TGCGCCAGCCGATCCGTAGGACAGGGAGGACAGTTCTTC.

In its sample, this clone was seen a few times. The chain combines TRBV11-2 with TRBJ2-7, with D perhaps TRBD2 (5 bases). The V gene lost 3 bases and the J gene lost 5 bases, with 11 bases spanning the gap. The germline V gene has CDR1 SGHAT and CDR2 FQNNGV. The CDR3 is made up of 13 amino acids. CDR3 region: CASSLVLAHEQYF. Here the CDR3 DNA reads TGTGCCAGCAGCTTGGTTCTAGCACACGAGCAGTACTTC.

The chain uses TRBV28 and TRBJ1-1, with D possibly being TRBD1 (5 bases). From germline, CDR1 is MDHEN and CDR2 SYDVKM. Between the trimmed V and J ends, which lost 4 bases and 1 base, there was a span of 10 bases. There are 14 residues in the CDR3. This CDR3 is CASSWGGRNTEAFF. The CDR3 nucleotides are TGTGCCAGCAGTTGGGGGGGAAGGAACACTGAAGCTTTCTTT.

The V gene is TRBV7-7, the J gene TRBJ2-1, with 10 bases aligning to TRBD1. The CDR3 length is 15 residues. Trimming took 5 bases from V and 3 from J; bases not matched to a gene: 4. CDR1 and CDR2 (germline): SSHAT, FNYEAQ (reference sequence). The CDR3 DNA sequence: TGTGCCAGCAGCGAAGGGACAGGGGACTACAATGAGCAGTTCTTC. Protein: CASSEGTGDYNEQFF.

This clone has just one count. This sequence joins TRBV6-1 and TRBJ1-2; 11 positions match TRBD1. Per the germline V gene, CDR1 is MNHNS and CDR2 is SASEGT. The J segment lost 2 bases and the V segment lost 6 bases, leaving 2 bases of the junction unmatched. The CDR3 covers 14 residues. The CDR3 reads CASRGDRGNYGYTF. The CDR3 bases are TGTGCCAGCAGGGGGGACAGGGGGAACTATGGCTACACCTTC.

The rearrangement links TRBV10-3 to TRBJ2-3; TRBD2 agrees at 11 bases. Germline assignment: CDR1 ENHRY and CDR2 SYGVKD. The CDR3 length is 13 residues. The V gene end was trimmed by 7 bases and the J gene end by 6 bases; junction bases not matched to a gene: 3. In DNA form, the CDR3 reads TGTGCCATCAATAGCGGGGGGGCCGATACGCAGTATTTT. Amino acids: CAINSGGADTQYF.

As DNA, the CDR3 is TGTGCCAGCAGGTTACGGGATTGCAATCAGCCCCAGCATTTT. It translates to CASRLRDCNQPQHF. This chain links TRBV27 with TRBJ1-5; no definite D call. Trimming removed 6 bases from V and 2 bases from J, with 11 bases in between. Germline V gene sequence: CDR1 MNHEY, CDR2 SMNVEV (reference sequence). The CDR3 totals 14 residues.

This rearrangement joins TRBV7-9 to TRBJ1-1; 8 nucleotides agree with TRBD1. Germline V gene sequence: CDR1 SEHNR, CDR2 FQNEAQ (reference sequence). After removal of 2 bases from V and 6 bases from J, the junction contained 14 bases not matched to a gene. The CDR3 runs 17 residues. Written as DNA, the CDR3 is TGTGCCAGCAGCTTACTGCGGGCCGGGACAGGACCATCTGAAGCTTTCTTT. It is translated as CASSLLRAGTGPSEAFF.

V usage is TRBV7-7 and J usage is TRBJ2-7, with D possibly matching TRBD1 (5 bases). The germline V and J ends were trimmed by 5 bases and 5 bases, with 16 bases remaining between them. CDR3 size: 14 residues. CDR1 and CDR2 from the germline V gene are SSHAT and FNYEAQ (reference sequence). The CDR3 is CASSPSPGPNEQYF. The CDR3, as DNA: TGTGCCAGCAGCCCCTCTCCAGGGCCCAACGAGCAGTACTTC.

Here the CDR3 DNA reads TGTGCCAGCAGCTCGGACCAAGAGACCCAGTACTTC. Protein sequence: CASSSDQETQYF. The genes are TRBV6-4 and TRBJ2-5; D call uncertain. CDR1 and CDR2 (germline): MRHNA, SNTAGT. The CDR3 covers 12 residues. Trimming removed 6 bases at V and 0 bases at J, with 5 bases between.

This sequence joins TRBV2 and TRBJ2-5; TRBD1 aligns across 7 bases. The junction had 8 bases not matched to a gene; V was cut back by 7 bases and J by 6 bases. The length of the CDR3 is 13 residues. Germline V CDR1 and CDR2: SNHLY, FYNNEI. In DNA form, the CDR3 reads TGTGCCAGCACCGAGCAGGGGGTCCAGACCCAGTACTTC. Amino acid sequence: CASTEQGVQTQYF.

This chain connects TRBV27 to TRBJ2-5, with a tentative D call TRBD1 (6 bases). Trimming cost V 4 bases and J 4 bases, with 10 bases left between them. This CDR3 contains 13 residues. In germline, CDR1 is MNHEY, CDR2 SMNVEV (reference sequence). CDR3 loop: CASSSQGLETQYF. In DNA, the CDR3 is TGTGCCAGCAGTTCCCAGGGGTTAGAGACCCAGTACTTC.

The chain is built from TRBV6-1 and TRBJ2-7; TRBD2 might be the D (6 bases). CDR3 length: 13 residues. Trimming pared 4 bases from V and 4 bases from J, leaving 11 bases between. CDR1 is MNHNS, CDR2 SASEGT, per germline. CDR3 sequence reads: CASSGRRGYEQYF. The CDR3 bases are TGTGCCAGCAGTGGACGACGGGGGTACGAGCAGTACTTC.

J is TRBJ1-2 and V is TRBV11-2, with TRBD1 matching over 8 bases. Germline loops: CDR1 SGHAT, CDR2 FQNNGV. The CDR3 is made up of 14 amino acids. V was pared by 5 bases and J by 8 bases, with 10 bases of the junction left unmatched. The CDR3 sequence: CASSPPQGAKGYTF. The DNA of the CDR3 is TGTGCCAGCAGCCCCCCCCAGGGGGCGAAGGGCTACACCTTC.

CDR3 nucleotide sequence: TGCGCCAGCAGCTTGTCCTCCTCCTACGAGCAGTACTTC. Protein: CASSLSSSYEQYF. The chain is built from TRBV5-1 and TRBJ2-7; D unclear. The germline gives CDR1 SGHRS, CDR2 YFSETQ. V lost 1 base and J lost 0, with 5 bases in between. The CDR3 has 13 amino acids.

The chain employs TRBV7-9 and TRBJ2-7; possible D gene TRBD2, 6 bases. Trimming took 6 bases from V and 5 from J, leaving 20 bases between them. There are 15 residues in the CDR3. CDR1 and CDR2 (germline): SEHNR, FQNEAQ (reference sequence). The CDR3 nucleotides are TGTGCCAGCAGGCCCTCCGGGATTAGCGGCCACGAGCAGTACTTC. It encodes CASRPSGISGHEQYF.

The V call is TRBV10-3, the J call TRBJ2-7; D is uncertain. CDR1 ENHRY and CDR2 SYGVKD come from the germline V gene. Trimming removed 10 bases at V and 0 bases at J, with 7 bases between. There are 11 residues in the CDR3. The CDR3, as DNA: TGTGCCACCTTTAGCTCCTACGAGCAGTACTTC. This encodes CATFSSYEQYF.

The rearrangement uses TRBV10-3 and TRBJ2-7; TRBD2 aligns across 7 bases. J was trimmed by 0 bases and V by 10 bases; bases with no gene match: 12. The CDR3 is made up of 15 amino acids. CDR1 and CDR2 (germline): ENHRY, SYGVKD. CDR3 residues: CATKNPSGLSYEQYF. In DNA form, the CDR3 reads TGTGCCACCAAAAACCCTAGCGGCCTCTCCTACGAGCAGTACTTC.

The V gene is TRBV7-2, the J gene TRBJ2-1; TRBD1 is a possible D gene (6 bases). V was trimmed by 6 bases and J by 7 bases, leaving 10 bases between them. The CDR3 totals 12 residues. The germline CDR1 and CDR2 sequences are SGHTA and FQGNSA. CDR3 residues: CASRAQGNEQFF. DNA for the CDR3: TGTGCCAGCAGGGCCCAGGGGAATGAGCAGTTCTTC.